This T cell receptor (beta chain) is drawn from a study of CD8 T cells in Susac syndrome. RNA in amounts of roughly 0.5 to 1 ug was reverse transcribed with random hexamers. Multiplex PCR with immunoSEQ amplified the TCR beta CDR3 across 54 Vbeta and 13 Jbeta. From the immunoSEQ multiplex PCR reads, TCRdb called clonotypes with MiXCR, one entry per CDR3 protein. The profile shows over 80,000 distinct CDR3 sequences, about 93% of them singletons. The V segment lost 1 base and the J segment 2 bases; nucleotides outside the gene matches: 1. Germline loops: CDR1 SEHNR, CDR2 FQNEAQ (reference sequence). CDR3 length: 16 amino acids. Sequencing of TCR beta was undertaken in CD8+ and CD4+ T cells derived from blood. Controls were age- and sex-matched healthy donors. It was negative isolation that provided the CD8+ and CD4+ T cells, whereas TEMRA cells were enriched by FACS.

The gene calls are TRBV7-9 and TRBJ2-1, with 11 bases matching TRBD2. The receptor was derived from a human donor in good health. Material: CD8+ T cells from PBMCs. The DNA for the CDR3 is TGTGCCAGCAGCTTAGGGGGACTAGCGGCCTACAATGAGCAGTTCTTC. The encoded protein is CASSLGGLAAYNEQFF.